Listed here are 10 T cell receptor beta chains from one sample, sequenced in a study of blood T cell repertoires in COVID-19 (dated by TCRdb to 2020 to 2022). Receptor libraries were prepared by the immunoSEQ multiplex PCR assay. TCRdb retrieved this table from immuneACCESS and kept in-frame rearrangements only. Not all clones are present; in checked studies, unresolved V genes account for under half, and no reason is known for the remainder. The sample records about 260,000 clones, 85% to 90% of which are singletons. The top ten clonotypes cover over 1.2% of the sample. Sequenced material: peripheral blood. The source is a woman aged 40 to 50 who had recovered from COVID-19.

The V and J genes are TRBV7-8 and TRBJ2-3, with 14 bases that match TRBD2. This CDR3 is built from 17 residues. Germline trimming cut 5 bases from V and 3 bases from J; bases unmatched to any gene: 7. The germline CDR1 and CDR2 sequences are SGHVS and FQNEAQ. CDR3: CASSPWTSGGQTDTQYF. In nucleotides, the CDR3 is TGTGCCAGCAGCCCTTGGACTAGCGGGGGGCAAACAGATACGCAGTATTTT.

The gene calls are TRBV13 and TRBJ1-2; 7 bases align to TRBD1. Germline V gives CDR1 PRHDT, CDR2 FYEKMQ (reference sequence). The CDR3 has 14 amino acids. The V segment lost 5 bases and the J segment 4 bases; nucleotides outside the gene matches: 7. CDR3 nucleotide sequence: TGTGCCAGCAGCATTAACGACAGGGCCTATGGCTACACCTTC. This gives the protein CASSINDRAYGYTF. The full variable domain, completed using reference TRBV13 and TRBJ1-2, is AAGVIQSPRHLIKEKRETATLKCYPIPRHDTVYWYQQGPGQDPQFLISFYEKMQSDKGSIPDRFSAQQFSDYHSELNMSSLELGDSALYFCASSINDRAYGYTFGSGTRLTVV.

The chain combines TRBV28 with TRBJ2-3; D is unclear. The CDR3 runs to 14 residues. V lost 3 bases to trimming and J lost 2 bases, with 9 bases between them. Germline V CDR1 and CDR2: MDHEN, SYDVKM. The CDR3 sequence is CASSFGQYTDTQYF. CDR3 bases: TGTGCCAGCAGTTTTGGGCAGTACACAGATACGCAGTATTTT.

The rearrangement joins TRBV18 to TRBJ2-7; possible D gene TRBD1, 6 bases. This CDR3 spans 14 amino acids. Germline CDR1 reads KGHSH; CDR2 reads LQKENI. The ends were cut back, 6 bases at V and 3 bases at J, with 15 bases in the middle. For the CDR3, the DNA is TGTGCCAGCTCCTCCGGCACAGGGTTCTACGAGCAGTACTTC. Amino acids: CASSSGTGFYEQYF.

J is TRBJ2-7 and V is TRBV19; 8 nucleotides agree with TRBD1. V dropped 9 bases and J dropped 6; count of bases not matched to a gene: 13. Germline lookup yields CDR1 LNHDA and CDR2 SQIVND (reference sequence). CDR3 size: 14 residues. The CDR3 sequence is CASTETGGRREQYF. CDR3 nucleotide sequence: TGTGCCAGCACCGAAACAGGGGGAAGACGCGAGCAGTACTTC.

J is TRBJ1-1 and V is TRBV20-1, with D uncertain. CDR1 and CDR2 from the germline V gene are DFQATT and SNEGSKA (reference sequence). The CDR3 consists of 13 residues. V lost 3 bases and J 0 bases, leaving 8 bases between the germline ends. CDR3 residues: CSASSQVNTEAFF. The CDR3 DNA sequence: TGCAGTGCTAGTAGTCAGGTGAACACTGAAGCTTTCTTT.

The rearrangement joins TRBV5-1 to TRBJ2-7; TRBD1 agrees at 8 bases. V dropped 4 bases and J dropped 2; count of bases not matched to a gene: 17. Germline values: CDR1 SGHRS, CDR2 YFSETQ. The CDR3 is made up of 18 amino acids. CDR3 sequence: CASSPAGRGPYPTYEQYF. CDR3 nucleotide sequence: TGCGCCAGCAGCCCGGCGGGCAGGGGGCCTTACCCAACCTACGAGCAGTACTTC. The variable domain in full, completed from reference TRBV5-1 and TRBJ2-7, reads KAGVTQTPRYLIKTRGQQVTLSCSPISGHRSVSWYQQTPGQGLQFLFEYFSETQRNKGNFPGRFSGRQFSNSRSEMNVSTLELGDSALYLCASSPAGRGPYPTYEQYFGPGTRLTVT.

The chain links TRBV9 to TRBJ1-2; 7 bases are shared with TRBD1. V shed 3 bases and J 9 bases; nucleotides not matched to a gene: 14. Germline CDR1 and CDR2: SGDLS and YYNGEE. The CDR3 is 15 residues long. This CDR3 reads CASSATGTESSRYTF. The CDR3 nucleotides read TGTGCCAGCAGCGCGACCGGGACAGAGTCCTCTCGCTACACCTTC. Looking up the rest from reference TRBV9 and TRBJ1-2 gives the full variable domain: DSGVTQTPKHLITATGQRVTLRCSPRSGDLSVYWYQQSLDQGLQFLIQYYNGEERAKGNILERFSAQQFPDLHSELNLSSLELGDSALYFCASSATGTESSRYTFGSGTRLTVV.

The chain links TRBV9 to TRBJ1-1; D gene uncertain. The CDR3 runs 15 residues. Germline-derived CDR1 and CDR2 are SGDLS and YYNGEE. With 4 bases removed from V and 4 bases from J, the gap between germline ends came to 17 bases. CDR3 in amino acids: CASSPWSYRGTEAFF. In nucleotides, the CDR3 is TGTGCCAGCAGCCCGTGGTCATATCGGGGCACTGAAGCTTTCTTT.

The rearrangement joins TRBV6-6 to TRBJ2-3; TRBD2 aligns across 11 bases. From germline, CDR1 is MNHNY and CDR2 SVGAGI (reference sequence). CDR3 length equals 14 residues. J was trimmed by 6 bases and V by 6 bases; bases with no gene match: 5. Here the CDR3 reads CASSLLAGVDTQYF. The CDR3 nucleotides read TGTGCCAGCAGCCTACTAGCGGGGGTCGATACGCAGTATTTT.